The rows below give T cell receptor beta chains drawn from one sample of a study of CD8+ T cells in alopecia areata. The table came from immunoSEQ multiplex PCR; TCRdb's copy has only in-frame clones and leaves some out. The data hold about 270,000 clones, with about three fifths observed a single time. Here the sequenced sample was CD4+ T cells sorted from blood, taken at week 52, from a patient treated with tofacitinib. These receptors were obtained from a human donor with alopecia areata. Each CDR3 is given with its conserved first and last residue. The D gene is left open where the match is weak. Size is omitted from some rows. Given values are once, few, many or a class for expanded clones.

clone_size,d_call,v_call,j_call,cdr3_nt,cdr3_aa
few,.,TRBV29-1,TRBJ1-2,TGCAGCGTTTCGGCAGACCTTAACTATGGCTACACCTTC,CSVSADLNYGYTF
.,TRBD1,TRBV2,TRBJ2-5,TGTGCCAGCGTACCGGGACAGGGTTTCGAGACCCAGTACTTC,CASVPGQGFETQYF
.,.,TRBV29-1,TRBJ1-1,TGCAGCGGAACAGAGAACACTGAAGCTTTCTTT,CSGTENTEAFF
.,.,TRBV4-3,TRBJ1-5,TGCGCCAGCAGCCAAGCCCTAGATCAGCCCCAGCATTTT,CASSQALDQPQHF
.,.,TRBV30,TRBJ1-2,TGTGCCTGGAGACAGGAACGGTATGGCTACACCTTC,CAWRQERYGYTF
.,TRBD1,TRBV29-1,TRBJ2-3,TGCAGCGTTTTAGACAGGGATTTCACAGATACGCAGTATTTT,CSVLDRDFTDTQYF
once,.,TRBV29-1,TRBJ2-1,TGCAGCGTTGGAGGGGGGGCCTCCAATGAGCAGTTCTTC,CSVGGGASNEQFF
few,TRBD1,TRBV6-5,TRBJ1-6,TGTGCCAGCAGTCAGCACGACAGGGAGAATTCACCCCTCCACTTT,CASSQHDRENSPLHF
.,.,TRBV29-1,TRBJ2-3,TGCAGCGCCCAAAGGGGAAACACAGATACGCAGTATTTT,CSAQRGNTDTQYF
.,TRBD2,TRBV9,TRBJ2-3,TGTGCCAGCAGCCTTCGGGGGGGTATGGGCACAGATACGCAGTATTTT,CASSLRGGMGTDTQYF
many,.,TRBV15,TRBJ2-1,TGTGCCACCAGCAGGGGGGAGGCCTACAATGAGCAGTTCTTC,CATSRGEAYNEQFF
.,.,TRBV6-5,TRBJ1-5,TGTGCCAGCAGTGACAATAGCAATCAGCCCCAGCATTTT,CASSDNSNQPQHF
.,.,TRBV9,TRBJ2-2,TGTGCCAGCAGCGCAGTACTGGGACAGAACACCGGGGAGCTGTTTTTT,CASSAVLGQNTGELFF
.,.,TRBV29-1,TRBJ2-3,TGCAGCGTTTCGCCTAGCGCGGCAGATACGCAGTATTTT,CSVSPSAADTQYF
few,TRBD1,TRBV29-1,TRBJ1-1,TGCAGCGTTAAAACGACAGGGAAGGGTGACACTGAAGCTTTCTTT,CSVKTTGKGDTEAFF
few,.,TRBV6-5,TRBJ2-1,TGTGCCAGCAGTTACGACCTCCCGGTGGGTGAGCAGTTCTTC,CASSYDLPVGEQFF
.,TRBD1,TRBV30,TRBJ2-7,TGTGCCTGGGCTCAGGGGGCCTACGAGCAGTACTTC,CAWAQGAYEQYF
.,.,TRBV30,TRBJ1-6,TGTGCCTGGGCGCACACGGACCCTCGGAGCTCCTATAATTCACCCCTCCACTTT,CAWAHTDPRSSYNSPLHF
.,TRBD2,TRBV2,TRBJ2-7,TGTGCCAGCACTGGACTAGCGGGGGGAACCAATTCCTACGAGCAGTACTTC,CASTGLAGGTNSYEQYF
.,.,TRBV30,TRBJ2-5,TGTGCCTGGAGTGTACTGCGAGAAGAGACCCAGTACTTC,CAWSVLREETQYF
few,.,TRBV27,TRBJ1-5,TGTGCCAGCAGTTCCCCCGGGTCCCAGCCCCAGCATTTT,CASSSPGSQPQHF
.,.,TRBV7-2,TRBJ2-4,TGTGCCAGCAGCTTAGAACGGGCAGTTGATCAGTACTTC,CASSLERAVDQYF
few,.,TRBV27,TRBJ2-1,TGTGCCAGCAGTTTAAGAGCGACGATCTACAATGAGCAGTTCTTC,CASSLRATIYNEQFF
.,.,TRBV15,TRBJ1-5,TGTGCCACCAGCAGAGATCGGTATCAGCCCCAGCATTTT,CATSRDRYQPQHF
.,.,TRBV5-6,TRBJ2-5,TGTGCCACCCATATCAGGAGGTTCCAAAGAGAGACCCAGTACTTC,CATHIRRFQRETQYF
.,.,TRBV30,TRBJ1-1,TGTGCCTGGAGCCTGGAGCAGGGTGCTTTCTTT,CAWSLEQGAFF
few,.,TRBV6-5,TRBJ1-5,TGTGCCAGCGGGGCCGTCAATCAGCCCCAGCATTTT,CASGAVNQPQHF
.,.,TRBV6-5,TRBJ1-3,TGTGCCAGCAGTCCAATTAATCTCTCTGGAAACACCATATATTTT,CASSPINLSGNTIYF
few,.,TRBV4-2,TRBJ2-5,TGTGCCAGCAGCCAAGTTCAGGAAGGGAAGACCCAGTACTTC,CASSQVQEGKTQYF
.,TRBD1,TRBV9,TRBJ2-3,TGTGCCAGCAGCGTACAGACAGGGGCGGCAGATACGCAGTATTTT,CASSVQTGAADTQYF
.,TRBD2,TRBV7-3,TRBJ2-1,TGTGCCAGCAGCATGGGCGGGTTAGCGGGGAGCTCCTACAATGAGCAGTTCTTC,CASSMGGLAGSSYNEQFF
.,.,TRBV6-5,TRBJ2-7,TGTGCCAGCAGTTATATGGGGTCGAGCTCCTACGAGCAGTACTTC,CASSYMGSSSYEQYF
many,TRBD1,TRBV7-9,TRBJ2-5,TGTGCCAGCAGCCCAGCGTTGGGGACAGGGGTCGAGACCCAGTACTTC,CASSPALGTGVETQYF
few,.,TRBV29-1,TRBJ2-2,TGCAGCGTCGACCCCCAGAAGACAGGGGAGCTGTTTTTT,CSVDPQKTGELFF
few,.,TRBV6-4,TRBJ2-3,TGTGCCAGCAGTGCCGACGGGTTCACAGATACGCAGTATTTT,CASSADGFTDTQYF
once,.,TRBV6-6,TRBJ1-5,TGTGCCACATCGACGGTTAGTTACGAGCCCCAGCATTTT,CATSTVSYEPQHF
.,TRBD1,TRBV4-3,TRBJ2-7,TGCGCCAGCAGCCCCGGACAGGGACTCTACGAGCAGTACTTC,CASSPGQGLYEQYF
.,.,TRBV29-1,TRBJ2-3,TGCAGCACCAATGGAGGTACGCAGTATTTT,CSTNGGTQYF
.,TRBD1,TRBV7-9,TRBJ1-4,TGTGCCAGCAGCTTAACAGGGGCGCCTAATGAAAAACTGTTTTTT,CASSLTGAPNEKLFF
.,.,TRBV13,TRBJ1-2,TGTGCCAGCAGCTTAGGGAGAATCGGGGGCTACACCTTC,CASSLGRIGGYTF
.,.,TRBV25-1,TRBJ2-2,TGTGCCAGCGGTTACGCTTCGAACACCGGGGAGCTGTTTTTT,CASGYASNTGELFF
.,.,TRBV5-6,TRBJ1-6,TGTGCCAGCAGCTTGGCCGGAAATTCACCCCTCCACTTT,CASSLAGNSPLHF
.,TRBD1,TRBV30,TRBJ2-1,TGTGCCTGGAGTCAATGGGACAGGGGAGGTTACAATGAGCAGTTCTTC,CAWSQWDRGGYNEQFF
.,.,TRBV4-2,TRBJ2-5,TGTGCCAGCAGCCAAGCGGGCGTCGGGGTTCAAGAGACCCAGTACTTC,CASSQAGVGVQETQYF
.,TRBD1,TRBV5-1,TRBJ2-5,TGCGCCAGCAGCCTCCGGGACAGTAAAGAGACCCAGTACTTC,CASSLRDSKETQYF
.,.,TRBV6-5,TRBJ2-1,TGTGCCAGCCGTAAAAGGGAGAGCTCCTACAATGAGCAGTTCTTC,CASRKRESSYNEQFF
.,.,TRBV30,TRBJ2-2,TGTGCCTGGAGAGAGTCCGCCACCGGGGAGCTGTTTTTT,CAWRESATGELFF
.,.,TRBV18,TRBJ2-3,TGTGCCAGCTCACCGGAAACAGCGATGGATACGCAGTATTTT,CASSPETAMDTQYF
few,TRBD1,TRBV29-1,TRBJ2-5,TGCAGCGTTGAAAGGGGGACAGGAGAGACCCAGTACTTC,CSVERGTGETQYF
.,.,TRBV7-2,TRBJ2-3,TGTGCCAGCAGCTTATTGACCCTCACAGATACGCAGTATTTT,CASSLLTLTDTQYF
.,TRBD1,TRBV18,TRBJ2-5,TGTGCCAGCTCACCACGCGTGAATGGCCCAGGGGGCCAAGAGACCCAGTACTTC,CASSPRVNGPGGQETQYF
once,.,TRBV29-1,TRBJ1-5,TGCAGCGCTGGGGACTGTACCCGGCCCCAGCATTTT,CSAGDCTRPQHF
.,.,TRBV4-2,TRBJ2-3,TGTGCCAGCAGCCAAGGGGGGGACTGGAGCACAGATACGCAGTATTTT,CASSQGGDWSTDTQYF
.,TRBD1,TRBV30,TRBJ1-4,TGTGCCTGGAGCGGCCCGGGGACAGCTGAAAAACTGTTTTTT,CAWSGPGTAEKLFF
.,.,TRBV7-6,TRBJ1-6,TGTGCCAGCAGCTTGGCACCTAACCGCCGGGACTTCCATTCACCCCTCCACTTT,CASSLAPNRRDFHSPLHF